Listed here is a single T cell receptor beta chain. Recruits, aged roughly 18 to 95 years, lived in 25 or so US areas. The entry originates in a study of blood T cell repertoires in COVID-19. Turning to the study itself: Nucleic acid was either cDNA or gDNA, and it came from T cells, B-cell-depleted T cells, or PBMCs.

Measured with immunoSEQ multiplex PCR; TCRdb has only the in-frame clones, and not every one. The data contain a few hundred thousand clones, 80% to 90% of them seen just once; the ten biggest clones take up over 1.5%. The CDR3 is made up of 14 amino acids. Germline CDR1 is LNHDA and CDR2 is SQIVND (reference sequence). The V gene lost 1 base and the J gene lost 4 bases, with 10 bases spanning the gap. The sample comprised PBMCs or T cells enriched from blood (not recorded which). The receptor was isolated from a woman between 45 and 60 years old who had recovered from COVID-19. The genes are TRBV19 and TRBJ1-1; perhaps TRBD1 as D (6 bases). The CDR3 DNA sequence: TGTGCCAGTAGTATAGGGACAGTGATCACTGAAGCTTTCTTT. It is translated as CASSIGTVITEAFF.